These 27 T cell receptor beta chains share one sample of origin, sequenced in a study of cytomegalovirus exposure and HLA in healthy donors. Here immunoSEQ multiplex PCR was the method, and the copy in TCRdb shows in-frame clones only, minus some. The data contain some 78,000 clones, approximately 95% of them singletons. The specimen sequenced was PBMCs. Every receptor here comes from a man aged 18 to 30 in good health and CMV-seropositive.

The rearrangement joins TRBV5-6 to TRBJ2-5, with TRBD1 matching 9 bases. J lost 6 bases, V lost 0 bases, and 12 bases had no gene match. This CDR3 is 17 amino acids long. Germline lookup yields CDR1 SGHDT and CDR2 YYEEEE. CDR3 protein: CASSLASKGQGIQTQYF. The CDR3 DNA reads as TGTGCCAGCAGCTTGGCCTCCAAGGGACAGGGAATACAGACCCAGTACTTC.

This chain connects TRBV11-2 to TRBJ1-2, with D perhaps TRBD1 (5 bases). Trimming took 8 bases from V and 7 from J, leaving 17 bases between them. CDR1 and CDR2 from the germline V gene are SGHAT and FQNNGV. The CDR3 runs to 13 residues. The CDR3 bases are TGTGCCAGCGATTCGGCAGGGCTGCTTGGCTACACCTTC. Its translation: CASDSAGLLGYTF. Combining the CDR3 with reference TRBV11-2 and TRBJ1-2 gives the whole variable domain EAGVAQSPRYKIIEKRQSVAFWCNPISGHATLYWYQQILGQGPKLLIQFQNNGVVDDSQLPKDRFSAERLKGVDSTLKIQPAKLEDSAVYLCASDSAGLLGYTFGSGTRLTVV.

This sequence joins TRBV5-6 and TRBJ2-7; tentatively, D is TRBD2 (5 bases). The germline V gene encodes CDR1 SGHDT and CDR2 YYEEEE. V was pared by 0 bases and J by 6 bases, with 16 bases between. This CDR3 has 15 residues. CDR3 nucleotide sequence: TGTGCCAGCAGCTTGGGCGGGTACCCCTTTCCCGAGCAGTACTTC. Amino acids: CASSLGGYPFPEQYF.

This sequence joins TRBV29-1 and TRBJ2-7; D call uncertain. Germline V lookup: CDR1 SQVTM, CDR2 ANQGSEA. V was clipped by 4 bases and J by 1 base, with 11 bases between them. The CDR3 consists of 13 residues. The CDR3 spells CSVVPHSSYEQYF. CDR3 nucleotide sequence: TGCAGCGTTGTTCCCCACAGTTCCTACGAGCAGTACTTC.

The V call is TRBV5-6, the J call TRBJ1-5, with D unclear. The V end lost 3 bases, the J end lost 2 bases, and 3 bases lay between the germline ends. The CDR3 runs to 12 residues. Germline CDR1 is SGHDT and CDR2 is YYEEEE. DNA for the CDR3: TGTGCCAGCAGCTCTCGCAATCAGCCCCAGCATTTT. Residues: CASSSRNQPQHF.

Regarding this clone: An end of the junction differs from the germline gene, which may be a read error. Other nucleotide sequences from this sample produce the same CDR3. This chain links TRBV6-4 with TRBJ2-3, with 8 nucleotides matching TRBD2. The germline V gene has CDR1 MRHNA and CDR2 SNTAGT. The CDR3 has 14 residues. This CDR3 is CASSEAGDADTQYF. For the CDR3, the DNA is TGTGCCAGCAGTGAAGCGGGAGACGCAGATACGCAGTATTTC.

The rearrangement links TRBV7-9 to TRBJ2-5; D is perhaps TRBD1 (5 bases). Trimming removed 1 base at V and 2 bases at J, with 8 bases between. The CDR3 sequence is 14 residues long. CDR1 SEHNR and CDR2 FQNEAQ come from the germline V gene (reference sequence). For the CDR3, the DNA is TGTGCCAGCAGCTTAGTAGGGGCTCAAGAGACCCAGTACTTC. Translated, it gives CASSLVGAQETQYF.

This clone was picked up one time. The chain combines TRBV2 with TRBJ2-1; 8 bases line up with TRBD2. With V trimmed by 3 bases and J by 11 bases, 3 bases remained unmatched. The CDR3 is 12 amino acids. Germline assignment: CDR1 SNHLY and CDR2 FYNNEI. The CDR3 loop is CASSDTSGKQFF. CDR3 coding DNA: TGTGCCAGCAGTGACACTAGCGGCAAGCAGTTCTTC. Variable domain in full (rest from reference TRBV2 and TRBJ2-1): EPEVTQTPSHQVTQMGQEVILRCVPISNHLYFYWYRQILGQKVEFLVSFYNNEISEKSEIFDDQFSVERPDGSNFTLKIRSTKLEDSAMYFCASSDTSGKQFFGPGTRLTVL.

The CDR3 DNA reads TGTGCCAGCAGCTCGGAGAGATTCCCCGACAATGAGCAGTTCTTC. Protein: CASSSERFPDNEQFF. The chain recombines TRBV13 with TRBJ2-1; D uncertain. The CDR3 runs to 15 residues. Germline loops: CDR1 PRHDT, CDR2 FYEKMQ (reference sequence). Trimming took 4 bases from V and 5 from J, leaving 15 bases between them.

This clone appeared once. The rearrangement uses TRBV7-9 and TRBJ1-3; D gene uncertain. The germline V and J ends were trimmed by 5 bases and 0 bases, with 8 bases remaining between them. This CDR3 is built from 14 residues. The germline V gene has CDR1 SEHNR and CDR2 FQNEAQ (reference sequence). CDR3 region: CASSDWSSGNTIYF. The DNA of the CDR3 is TGTGCCAGCAGCGATTGGAGCTCTGGAAACACCATATATTTT.

The chain joins TRBV30 to TRBJ2-2, with TRBD2 matching over 8 bases. The CDR3 is 16 amino acids. Germline V lookup: CDR1 GTSNPN, CDR2 SVGIG (reference sequence). Germline trimming cut 4 bases from V and 2 bases from J; bases unmatched to any gene: 9. The CDR3 sequence is CAWTRGTRINTGELFF. The CDR3 nucleotides are TGTGCCTGGACGCGGGGGACTAGAATTAACACCGGGGAGCTGTTTTTT. Full variable domain (remainder filled in from reference TRBV30 and TRBJ2-2): SQTIHQWPATLVQPVGSPLSLECTVEGTSNPNLYWYRQAAGRGLQLLFYSVGIGQISSEVPQNLSASRPQDRQFILSSKKLLLSDSGFYLCAWTRGTRINTGELFFGEGSRLTVL.

This chain joins TRBV5-6 and TRBJ2-1; 13 bases are shared with TRBD2. The CDR3 sequence is 15 residues long. V lost 3 bases to trimming and J lost 10 bases; unmatched junction nucleotides: 7. CDR1 and CDR2 (germline): SGHDT, YYEEEE. CDR3 nucleotide sequence: TGTGCCAGCAGCTGGGGGACTAGCGGGACGAGAGAGCAGTTCTTC. Its translation: CASSWGTSGTREQFF.

This chain joins TRBV7-2 and TRBJ2-7, with TRBD1 matching over 10 bases. The CDR3 contains 14 residues. The V gene end was trimmed by 5 bases and the J gene end by 4 bases; junction bases not matched to a gene: 5. Looked up from germline, CDR1 is SGHTA and CDR2 is FQGNSA. The CDR3: CASSLTGGVYEQYF. The CDR3 DNA is TGTGCCAGCAGCCTGACAGGGGGCGTTTACGAGCAGTACTTC.

The chain couples TRBV7-3 to TRBJ2-5; D is possibly TRBD2 (5 bases). Germline V gene lookup returns CDR1 SGHTA and CDR2 FQGTGA. This CDR3 is 14 amino acids long. Trimming took off 2 bases at V and 0 bases at J, with 7 bases between the two ends. CDR3 residues: CASSLEGYQETQYF. The CDR3 DNA reads as TGTGCCAGCAGCTTAGAGGGATACCAAGAGACCCAGTACTTC. The full variable domain, completed using reference TRBV7-3 and TRBJ2-5, is GAGVSQTPSNKVTEKGKYVELRCDPISGHTALYWYRQSLGQGPEFLIYFQGTGAADDSGLPNDRFFAVRPEGSVSTLKIQRTERGDSAVYLCASSLEGYQETQYFGPGTRLLVL.

The chain is built from TRBV6-5 and TRBJ1-2; tentative D call: TRBD1 (5 bases). The V gene lost 0 bases and the J gene lost 4 bases, with 15 bases spanning the gap. Germline CDR1 MNHEY, CDR2 SVGAGI. The CDR3 is 16 amino acids. The CDR3 loop reads CASSYSARGGVYGYTF. CDR3 nucleotides: TGTGCCAGCAGTTACTCAGCCCGGGGAGGGGTCTATGGCTACACCTTC.

The chain recombines TRBV11-3 with TRBJ2-1; 8 positions match TRBD1. CDR3 length: 15 residues. Germline V gives CDR1 SGHNT, CDR2 YENEEA. The trim removed 5 bases at V and 2 bases at J, leaving 5 bases unmatched. For the CDR3, the DNA is TGTGCCAGCAGCCCGACAGGGGAGCCCTACAATGAGCAGTTCTTC. It translates to CASSPTGEPYNEQFF.

This rearrangement joins TRBV25-1 to TRBJ2-7, with 10 bases identical to TRBD1. Germline V gives CDR1 MGHDK, CDR2 SYGVNS. This CDR3 comprises 17 residues. The J segment lost 3 bases and the V segment lost 3 bases, leaving 11 bases of the junction unmatched. The CDR3 sequence is CASSEWGQGRPHYEQYF. The CDR3 DNA follows: TGTGCCAGCAGTGAGTGGGGACAGGGGCGCCCCCACTACGAGCAGTACTTC.

The genes are TRBV9 and TRBJ1-1, with 8 positions matching TRBD1. The germline V gene has CDR1 SGDLS and CDR2 YYNGEE. The CDR3 has 16 amino acids. The V and J ends lost 1 base and 3 bases, in that order; junction bases with no gene match: 8. CDR3 nucleotide sequence: TGTGCCAGCAGCGTAACCGGAGACAGGGGAGACACTGAAGCTTTCTTT. This sequence encodes CASSVTGDRGDTEAFF.

This chain connects TRBV27 to TRBJ1-1; D is ambiguous. CDR1 and CDR2 (germline): MNHEY, SMNVEV (reference sequence). The CDR3 is 14 amino acids. V lost 6 bases, J lost 0 bases, and 11 bases lay in between. The CDR3, as DNA: TGTGCCAGCAGAACGGGGAGACTGAACACTGAAGCTTTCTTT. Its translation: CASRTGRLNTEAFF.

The J gene is TRBJ2-7, the V gene TRBV6-6; TRBD2 might be the D (5 bases). V gave up 7 bases and J gave up 10 bases, with 17 bases separating them. The CDR3 covers 12 residues. Germline loops: CDR1 MNHNY, CDR2 SVGAGI (reference sequence). CDR3 loop: CASISSERNQYF. The CDR3 nucleotides are TGTGCCAGCATCTCGTCGGAGCGGAACCAGTACTTC.

The CDR3 region has the DNA TGTGCCAGCAGCCGCAGCGGAGCGGAAGAGACCCAGTACTTC. Encoded protein: CASSRSGAEETQYF. The rearrangement joins TRBV6-5 to TRBJ2-5, with a tentative D call TRBD2 (5 bases). Per germline, CDR1 MNHEY and CDR2 SVGAGI. The CDR3 covers 14 residues. V was clipped by 6 bases and J by 3 bases, with 14 bases between them.

This chain joins TRBV19 and TRBJ2-7, with 9 bases aligning to TRBD1. The germline CDR1 and CDR2 sequences are LNHDA and SQIVND (reference sequence). The J segment lost 4 bases and the V segment lost 6 bases, leaving 4 bases of the junction unmatched. CDR3 length: 13 amino acids. DNA of the CDR3: TGTGCCAGTAGCCCACAGGGGGCTTACGAGCAGTACTTC. Protein: CASSPQGAYEQYF. The whole variable domain, filled in from reference TRBV19 and TRBJ2-7, reads DGGITQSPKYLFRKEGQNVTLSCEQNLNHDAMYWYRQDPGQGLRLIYYSQIVNDFQKGDIAEGYSVSREKKESFPLTVTSAQKNPTAFYLCASSPQGAYEQYFGPGTRLTVT.

The table lists this clone with a count of one. V usage is TRBV27 and J usage is TRBJ1-1, with D perhaps matching TRBD1 (6 bases). This CDR3 has 14 amino acids. Germline V gene lookup returns CDR1 MNHEY and CDR2 SMNVEV (reference sequence). V was shortened by 7 bases and J by 1 base, with 13 bases between the two germline ends. The CDR3 is CASMTGWENTEAFF. The CDR3 coding sequence is TGTGCCAGCATGACAGGTTGGGAGAACACTGAAGCTTTCTTT.

This chain links TRBV6-5 with TRBJ2-7; D is unresolved. Germline CDR1 and CDR2: MNHEY and SVGAGI. The CDR3 is 14 amino acids. The V end was cut by 4 bases, the J end by 2 bases, with 12 bases between. CDR3 residues: CASSFTVLTYEQYF. The CDR3 nucleotides are TGTGCCAGCAGTTTCACGGTACTTACCTACGAGCAGTACTTC.

The rearrangement uses TRBV20-1 and TRBJ1-1; D perhaps matches TRBD1 (6 bases). The V gene's germline CDR1 is DFQATT and CDR2 SNEGSKA (reference sequence). Trimming left V 6 bases short and J 7 bases short, with 9 bases between. This CDR3 comprises 10 residues. CDR3 bases: TGCAGTGCGTACAGGGTTGAAGCTTTCTTT. Protein sequence: CSAYRVEAFF.

The chain joins TRBV28 to TRBJ2-3; 10 bases map to TRBD2. Germline values: CDR1 MDHEN, CDR2 SYDVKM. V was pared by 3 bases and J by 0 bases, with 9 bases of the junction left unmatched. The CDR3 loop spans 18 amino acids. Here the CDR3 DNA reads TGTGCCAGCAGTTTCATTCCTAGCGGGAGACCTAGCACAGATACGCAGTATTTT. It yields the protein CASSFIPSGRPSTDTQYF. The full variable domain, with the rest looked up from reference TRBV28 and TRBJ2-3, is DVKVTQSSRYLVKRTGEKVFLECVQDMDHENMFWYRQDPGLGLRLIYFSYDVKMKEKGDIPEGYSVSREKKERFSLILESASTNQTSMYLCASSFIPSGRPSTDTQYFGPGTRLTVL.

The chain uses TRBV9 and TRBJ2-1, with 9 nucleotides matching TRBD2. The length of the CDR3 is 15 residues. The germline V gene has CDR1 SGDLS and CDR2 YYNGEE. Losses at the gene ends were 5 bases for V and 10 bases for J; bases not matched to a gene: 13. In nucleotides, the CDR3 is TGTGCCAGCAGAGGGGGGCGGGAGGGCCTCGGGGAGCAGTTCTTC. Amino acid sequence: CASRGGREGLGEQFF.